The 5 T cell receptor beta chains below all came from one sample that was sequenced in a study of blood T cells in healthy people across ages. Sample-barcoded 5' priming and a J-beta primer mix drove a second PCR of 7 to 11 cycles. TCRdb recomputed calls from the 5' RACE reads with MiXCR, one row per CDR3 protein. The sample contains some 1.6 million distinct CDR3 sequences, around 36% of which appear only once. The sequenced sample was blood. The receptors come from a woman in her twenties or thirties in good health.

This clonotype occurred many times. The chain employs TRBV7-8 and TRBJ2-1; D perhaps matches TRBD2 (7 bases). Germline V gene data show CDR1 as SGHVS and CDR2 as FQNEAQ. CDR3 length equals 13 residues. The ends were cut back, 9 bases at V and 10 bases at J, with 19 bases in the middle. CDR3 sequence reads: CARTRGPPWEQFF. The CDR3 DNA sequence: TGTGCCAGAACGCGGGGGCCCCCCTGGGAGCAGTTCTTC.

The chain recombines TRBV6-9 with TRBJ2-1; D is ambiguous. The CDR3 runs to 9 residues. Germline values: CDR1 MNHGY, CDR2 SVAAGI. Trimming removed 8 bases from V and 9 bases from J, with 5 bases in between. The CDR3 here is CASCSEQFF. In DNA form, the CDR3 reads TGTGCCAGCTGTAGTGAGCAGTTCTTC.

This sequence joins TRBV12-3 or TRBV12-4 and TRBJ2-1; 10 bases align to TRBD2. There are 15 residues in the CDR3. Unmatched junction bases numbered 10, after V lost 8 bases and J lost 6 bases. CDR3 sequence (DNA): TGTGCCAGCGGACCTTCTAGCGGGAGTAGCAATGAGCAGTTCTTC. Its protein is CASGPSSGSSNEQFF.

This chain connects TRBV7-2 to TRBJ2-7, with TRBD2 matching 13 bases. CDR1 is SGHTA and CDR2 is FQGNSA in the germline V gene. The CDR3 extends over 16 amino acids. The junction had 6 bases not matched to a gene; V was cut back by 5 bases and J by 2 bases. The CDR3 nucleotides read TGTGCCAGCAGCCTTGATGGGACTAGCGGGGCCTACGAGCAGTACTTC. This translates into CASSLDGTSGAYEQYF.

This clonotype was picked up a small number of times. The V call is TRBV6-5, the J call TRBJ2-7; 15 bases align to TRBD2. The junction had 7 bases not matched to a gene; V was cut back by 4 bases and J by 0 bases. The CDR3 contains 18 residues. The V gene's germline CDR1 is MNHEY and CDR2 SVGAGI. The CDR3 DNA follows: TGTGCCAGCAGTTCGAGGACTAGCGGGAGGGTCGGCTCCTACGAGCAGTACTTC. Translated: CASSSRTSGRVGSYEQYF.